Listed below are T cell receptor beta chains from one sample, sequenced in a study of blood T cell repertoires in COVID-19. TCRdb's table, derived via immunoSEQ multiplex PCR, lists solely in-frame clones and lacks some. The sample has under 250,000 clones, over 75% seen once. The specimen was peripheral blood. The receptor source for this set is a man aged 45-65 years with COVID-19, enrolled during active disease. The CDR3 runs from the conserved cysteine through the conserved F or W. A D gene is named only where the DNA matches it firmly. Not every row has a clone size; where given, it reads once, few, many or a size class.

- | TRBJ2-1 | - | TRBV18 | CASSPQAGNEQFF | TGTGCCAGCTCACCCCAGGCAGGGAATGAGCAGTTCTTC
- | TRBJ2-3 | - | TRBV6-5 | CASSPTSSDTQYF | TGTGCCAGCAGTCCTACTAGTTCAGATACGCAGTATTTT
TRBD2 | TRBJ2-1 | - | TRBV7-6 | CASSLTSGVYNEQFF | TGTGCCAGCAGCTTGACTAGCGGGGTCTACAATGAGCAGTTCTTC
- | TRBJ1-2 | - | TRBV18 | CASSPAGNYGYTF | TGTGCCAGCTCACCAGCAGGGAACTATGGCTACACCTTC
- | TRBJ2-5 | - | TRBV4-1 | CASSQDQVETQYF | TGCGCCAGCAGCCAAGATCAGGTAGAGACCCAGTACTTC
TRBD1 | TRBJ1-6 | - | TRBV6-5 | CASSRRDRGSPLHF | TGTGCCAGCAGTCGCCGGGACAGGGGCTCACCCCTCCACTTT
- | TRBJ1-3 | - | TRBV27 | CASSRGSGNTIYF | TGTGCCAGCAGTCGGGGTTCCGGAAACACCATATATTTT
TRBD2 | TRBJ2-3 | - | TRBV15 | CATSRSGLAGGTDTQYF | TGTGCCACCAGCAGATCGGGACTAGCGGGAGGGACAGATACGCAGTATTTT
- | TRBJ1-3 | - | TRBV11-3 | CASSYHRDRSSGNTIYF | TGTGCCAGCAGCTACCACAGGGATCGATCCTCTGGAAACACCATATATTTT
- | TRBJ2-1 | - | TRBV4-1 | CASSQLSYNEQFF | TGCGCCAGCAGCCAATTGTCATACAATGAGCAGTTCTTC
- | TRBJ1-5 | - | TRBV4-2 | CASSQDGGKNQPQHF | TGTGCCAGCAGCCAAGATGGGGGGAAGAATCAGCCCCAGCATTTT
TRBD1 | TRBJ1-4 | - | TRBV5-1 | CASSFGQGDANEKLFF | TGCGCCAGCAGCTTTGGACAGGGGGACGCTAATGAAAAACTGTTTTTT
TRBD1 | TRBJ2-5 | - | TRBV4-2 | CASSQVPGQGAETQYF | TGTGCCAGCAGCCAAGTACCGGGACAGGGGGCTGAGACCCAGTACTTC
- | TRBJ2-7 | few | TRBV19 | CASSKTTVGKGEQYF | TGTGCCAGTAGTAAGACAACGGTAGGAAAAGGCGAGCAGTACTTC
- | TRBJ2-1 | - | TRBV5-8 | CASSWRPIGAGSGYNEQFF | TGTGCCAGCAGCTGGAGGCCGATCGGGGCGGGGAGCGGATACAATGAGCAGTTCTTC
- | TRBJ2-7 | few | TRBV7-3 | CASSLSTAHEQYF | TGTGCCAGCAGCTTAAGTACAGCCCACGAGCAGTACTTC
- | TRBJ1-5 | - | TRBV27 | CASSLSTPGGDQPQHF | TGTGCCAGCAGTTTATCCACCCCTGGGGGCGATCAGCCCCAGCATTTT
- | TRBJ1-1 | - | TRBV7-9 | CASSLEEGTEAFF | TGTGCCAGCAGCTTAGAGGAGGGTACTGAAGCTTTCTTT
TRBD2 | TRBJ2-1 | - | TRBV13 | CASSLGPSGYNEQFF | TGTGCCAGCAGCTTAGGGCCTAGCGGATACAATGAGCAGTTCTTC
TRBD2 | TRBJ2-1 | - | TRBV2 | CASSSGTSGGSSYNEQFF | TGTGCCAGCAGCTCCGGGACTAGCGGGGGTAGCTCCTACAATGAGCAGTTCTTC
TRBD1 | TRBJ1-1 | - | TRBV6-5 | CASSRQGWGTEAFF | TGTGCCAGCAGCCGACAGGGTTGGGGAACTGAAGCTTTCTTT
TRBD1 | TRBJ2-5 | - | TRBV4-3 | CASSQTIQGALETQYF | TGCGCCAGCAGCCAAACAATACAGGGGGCCCTGGAGACCCAGTACTTC
- | TRBJ2-7 | - | TRBV5-1 | CASSLAGDGYEQYF | TGCGCCAGCAGCTTGGCGGGGGACGGGTACGAGCAGTACTTC
- | TRBJ1-5 | - | TRBV6-6 | CASSYDSNQPQHF | TGTGCCAGCAGTTACGACAGTAATCAGCCCCAGCATTTT
- | TRBJ2-5 | - | TRBV9 | CASSPQVGRGRQETQYF | TGTGCCAGCAGCCCCCAGGTAGGCCGAGGGAGACAAGAGACCCAGTACTTC
TRBD1 | TRBJ1-4 | - | TRBV4-3 | CASSPRTGLGEKLFF | TGCGCCAGCAGCCCTCGGACAGGGCTGGGCGAAAAACTGTTTTTT
- | TRBJ1-3 | - | TRBV5-1 | CASSSGGTGNTIYF | TGCGCCAGCAGCTCGGGAGGGACTGGAAACACCATATATTTT